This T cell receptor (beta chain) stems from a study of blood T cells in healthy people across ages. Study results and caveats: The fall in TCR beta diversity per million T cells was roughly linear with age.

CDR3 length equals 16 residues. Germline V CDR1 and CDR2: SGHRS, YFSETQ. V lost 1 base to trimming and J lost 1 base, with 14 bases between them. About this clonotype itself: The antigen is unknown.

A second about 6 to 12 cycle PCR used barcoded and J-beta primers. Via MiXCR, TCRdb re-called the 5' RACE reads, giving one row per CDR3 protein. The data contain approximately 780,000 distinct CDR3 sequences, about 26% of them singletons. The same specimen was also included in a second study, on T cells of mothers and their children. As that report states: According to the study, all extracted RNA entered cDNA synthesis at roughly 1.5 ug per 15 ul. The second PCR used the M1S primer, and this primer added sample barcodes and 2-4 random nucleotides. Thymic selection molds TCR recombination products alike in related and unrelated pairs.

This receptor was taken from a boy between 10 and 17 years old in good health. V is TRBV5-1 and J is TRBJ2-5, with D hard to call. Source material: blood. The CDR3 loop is CASSLWSAGPQETQYF. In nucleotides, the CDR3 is TGCGCCAGCAGCTTGTGGTCCGCAGGACCCCAAGAGACCCAGTACTTC.